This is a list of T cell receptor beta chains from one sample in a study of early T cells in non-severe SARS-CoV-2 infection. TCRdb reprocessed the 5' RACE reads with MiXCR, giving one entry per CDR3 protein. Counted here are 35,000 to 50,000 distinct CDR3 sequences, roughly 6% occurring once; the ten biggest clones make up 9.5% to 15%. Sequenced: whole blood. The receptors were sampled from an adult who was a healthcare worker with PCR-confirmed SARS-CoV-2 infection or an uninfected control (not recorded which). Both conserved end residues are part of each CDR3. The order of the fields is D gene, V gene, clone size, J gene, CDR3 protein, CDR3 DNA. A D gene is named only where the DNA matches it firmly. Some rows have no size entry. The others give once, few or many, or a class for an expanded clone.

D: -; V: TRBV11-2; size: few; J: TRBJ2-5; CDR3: CASSPVSQLQETQYF; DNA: TGTGCCAGCAGCCCCGTTAGTCAGCTACAAGAGACCCAGTACTTC
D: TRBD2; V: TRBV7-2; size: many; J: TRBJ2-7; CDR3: CASSMTSGAYEQYF; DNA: TGTGCCAGCAGCATGACTAGCGGGGCTTACGAGCAGTACTTC
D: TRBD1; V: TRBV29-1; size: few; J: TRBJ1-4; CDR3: CSVDRGDEKLFF; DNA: TGCAGCGTTGACAGGGGGGATGAAAAACTGTTTTTT
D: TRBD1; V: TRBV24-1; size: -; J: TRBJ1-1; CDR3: CATSDSPDRGRSTEAFF; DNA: TGTGCCACCAGTGACTCCCCGGACAGGGGGCGATCCACTGAAGCTTTCTTT
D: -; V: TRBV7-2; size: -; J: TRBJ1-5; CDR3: CASSLAQVASQPQHF; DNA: TGTGCCAGCAGCTTAGCACAGGTAGCGTCTCAGCCCCAGCATTTT
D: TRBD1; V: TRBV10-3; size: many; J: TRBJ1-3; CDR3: CAMSQGSSGNTIYF; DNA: TGTGCCATGTCACAGGGGAGCTCTGGAAACACCATATATTTT
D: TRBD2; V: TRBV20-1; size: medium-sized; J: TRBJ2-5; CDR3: CSAREGQETQYF; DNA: TGCAGTGCGAGGGAGGGGCAAGAGACCCAGTACTTC
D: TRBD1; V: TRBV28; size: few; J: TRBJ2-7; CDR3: CASSLPGTASYEQYF; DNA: TGTGCCAGCAGCCTTCCCGGGACAGCCTCCTACGAGCAGTACTTC
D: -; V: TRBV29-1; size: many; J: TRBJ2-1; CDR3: CSVDMRGGNEQFF; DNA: TGCAGCGTTGACATGAGGGGAGGCAATGAGCAGTTCTTC
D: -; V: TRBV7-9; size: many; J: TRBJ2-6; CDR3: CASSLGTAGANVLTF; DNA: TGTGCCAGCAGCTTAGGGACAGCTGGGGCCAACGTCCTGACTTTC
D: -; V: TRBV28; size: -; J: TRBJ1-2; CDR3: CASSLGGTGNYGYTF; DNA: TGTGCCAGCAGCCTGGGGGGGACGGGTAACTATGGCTACACCTTC
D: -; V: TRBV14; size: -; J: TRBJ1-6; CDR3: CASSQTGNSPLHF; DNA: TGTGCCAGCAGCCAAACGGGGAATTCACCCCTCCACTTT
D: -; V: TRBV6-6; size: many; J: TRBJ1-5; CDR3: CASRGQSNQPQHF; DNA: TGTGCCAGCAGAGGACAAAGCAATCAGCCCCAGCATTTT
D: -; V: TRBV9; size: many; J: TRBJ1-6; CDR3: CASSAGIMDSPLHF; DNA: TGTGCCAGCAGCGCGGGTATCATGGATTCACCCCTCCACTTT
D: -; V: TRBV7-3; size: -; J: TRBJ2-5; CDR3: CASSYRTGRQETQYF; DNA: TGTGCCAGCAGCTACCGGACGGGCCGCCAAGAGACCCAGTACTTC
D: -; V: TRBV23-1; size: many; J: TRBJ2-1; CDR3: CASYGTLSYNEQFF; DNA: TGCGCCAGCTACGGGACCCTCTCCTACAATGAGCAGTTCTTC
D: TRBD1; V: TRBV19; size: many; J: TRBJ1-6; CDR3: CATDTGTGHNSPLHF; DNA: TGTGCCACTGATACCGGGACAGGCCATAATTCACCCCTCCACTTT
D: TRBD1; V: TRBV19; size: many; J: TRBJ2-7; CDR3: CASTPTGRAYEQYF; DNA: TGTGCCAGTACCCCGACAGGGCGCGCCTACGAGCAGTACTTC
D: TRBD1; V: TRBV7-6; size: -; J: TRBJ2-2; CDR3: CASSSQGTGELFF; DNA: TGTGCCAGCAGCTCACAGGGGACCGGGGAGCTGTTTTTT
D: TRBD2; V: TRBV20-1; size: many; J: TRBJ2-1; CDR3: CSARDPRLAVVEGRGFRYNEQFF; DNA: TGCAGTGCTAGAGACCCCCGACTAGCGGTGGTTGAGGGCCGAGGGTTTCGATACAATGAGCAGTTCTTC
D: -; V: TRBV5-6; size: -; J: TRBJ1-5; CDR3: CASSFGTNQPQHF; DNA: TGTGCCAGCAGCTTTGGAACCAATCAGCCCCAGCATTTT
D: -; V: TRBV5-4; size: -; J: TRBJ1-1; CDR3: CASSLAFRGVNTEAFF; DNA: TGTGCCAGCAGCTTGGCCTTCAGGGGTGTGAACACTGAAGCTTTCTTT
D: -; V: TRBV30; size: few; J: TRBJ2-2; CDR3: CAWSVKSRNTGELFF; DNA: TGTGCCTGGAGTGTAAAGTCTCGGAACACCGGGGAGCTGTTTTTT
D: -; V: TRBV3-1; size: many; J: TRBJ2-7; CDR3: CASSQDRYHSYEQYF; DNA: TGTGCCAGCAGTCAAGACAGGTACCACTCCTACGAGCAGTACTTC
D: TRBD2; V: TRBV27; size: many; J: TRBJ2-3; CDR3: CASSTRGASTDTQYF; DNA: TGTGCCAGTAGTACGCGGGGGGCCTCCACAGATACGCAGTATTTT
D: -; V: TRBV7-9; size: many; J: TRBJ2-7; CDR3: CASSLGSGIYEQYF; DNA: TGTGCCAGCAGCTTAGGTTCAGGGATCTACGAGCAGTACTTC
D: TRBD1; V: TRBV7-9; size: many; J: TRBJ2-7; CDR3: CASSPPNRGLYEQYF; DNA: TGTGCCAGCAGCCCACCCAACAGGGGGCTCTACGAGCAGTACTTC
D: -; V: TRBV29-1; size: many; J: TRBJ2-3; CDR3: CSVSTGLTDTQYF; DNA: TGCAGCGTTTCTACGGGGCTGACAGATACGCAGTATTTT
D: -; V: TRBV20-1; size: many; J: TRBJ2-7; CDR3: CSARVPSRPYEQYF; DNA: TGCAGTGCTAGAGTCCCTAGCAGACCCTACGAGCAGTACTTC
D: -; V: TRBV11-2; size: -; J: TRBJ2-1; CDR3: CASSQRGSSYNEQFF; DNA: TGTGCCAGCAGCCAACGGGGGAGCTCCTACAATGAGCAGTTCTTC
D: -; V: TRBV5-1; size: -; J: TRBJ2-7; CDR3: CASSAEDRYEQYF; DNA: TGCGCCAGCAGCGCCGAGGATCGTTACGAGCAGTACTTC
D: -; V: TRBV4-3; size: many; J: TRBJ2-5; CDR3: CASSQGLKVETQYF; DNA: TGCGCCAGCAGCCAAGGACTGAAAGTAGAGACCCAGTACTTC
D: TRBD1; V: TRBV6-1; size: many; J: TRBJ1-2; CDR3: CASSPRDRTYGYTF; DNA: TGTGCCAGCAGTCCCCGGGACAGGACCTATGGCTACACCTTC
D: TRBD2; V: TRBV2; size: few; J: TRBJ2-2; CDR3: CATSLADTNTGELFF; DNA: TGTGCCACCTCTCTAGCGGATACGAACACCGGGGAGCTGTTTTTT
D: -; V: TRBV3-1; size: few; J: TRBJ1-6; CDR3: CASSQRGQNNSPLHF; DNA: TGTGCCAGCAGCCAAAGGGGACAAAATAATTCACCCCTCCACTTT
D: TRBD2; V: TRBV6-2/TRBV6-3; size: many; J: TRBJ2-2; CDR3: CASTLAGGLNTGELFF; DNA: TGTGCCAGCACCCTAGCGGGGGGCCTCAACACCGGGGAGCTGTTTTTT
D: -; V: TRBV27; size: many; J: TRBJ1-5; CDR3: CASSLRREQPQHF; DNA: TGTGCCAGCAGTTTAAGGAGGGAACAGCCCCAGCATTTT
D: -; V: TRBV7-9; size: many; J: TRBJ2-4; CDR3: CASSLVYAKNIQYF; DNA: TGTGCCAGCAGCTTAGTATATGCCAAAAACATTCAGTACTTC
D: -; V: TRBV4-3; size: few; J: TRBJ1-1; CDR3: CASSQDGYMNTEAFF; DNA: TGCGCCAGCAGCCAAGATGGATACATGAACACTGAAGCTTTCTTT
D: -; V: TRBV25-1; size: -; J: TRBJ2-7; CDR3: CASSARTELSSYEQYF; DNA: TGTGCCAGCAGTGCCCGGACTGAACTTAGCTCCTACGAGCAGTACTTC
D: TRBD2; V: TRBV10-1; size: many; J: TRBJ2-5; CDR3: CASSGGYQETQYF; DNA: TGCGCCAGCAGCGGGGGGTACCAAGAGACCCAGTACTTC
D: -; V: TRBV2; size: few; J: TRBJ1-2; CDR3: CASSFSGYGYTF; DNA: TGTGCCAGCAGTTTCTCCGGGTATGGCTACACCTTC
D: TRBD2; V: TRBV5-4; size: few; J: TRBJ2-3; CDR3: CASTRTSGGTDTQYF; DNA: TGTGCCAGCACCCGGACTAGCGGAGGCACAGATACGCAGTATTTT
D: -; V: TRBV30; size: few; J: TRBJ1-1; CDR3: CAWRPPSRRTEAFF; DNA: TGTGCCTGGAGACCTCCTTCAAGGCGGACTGAAGCTTTCTTT
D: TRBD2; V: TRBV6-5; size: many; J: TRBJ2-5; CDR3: CASSYARGGRETQYF; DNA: TGTGCCAGCAGTTACGCCCGGGGGGGTAGAGAGACCCAGTACTTC
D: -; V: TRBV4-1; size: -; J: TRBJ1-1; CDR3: CASSQESRASNPFF; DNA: TGCGCCAGCAGCCAAGAGTCCAGGGCCTCAAATCCCTTTTTT
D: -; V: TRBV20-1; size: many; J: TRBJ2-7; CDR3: CSARDLSRDSYEQYF; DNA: TGCAGTGCTAGAGATCTCAGCAGGGACTCCTACGAGCAGTACTTC
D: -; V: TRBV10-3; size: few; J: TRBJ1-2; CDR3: CAISEGARSLGYTF; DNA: TGTGCCATCAGTGAGGGGGCTCGAAGTCTTGGCTACACCTTC
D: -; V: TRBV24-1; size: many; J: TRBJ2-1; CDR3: CATSETGTIPNEQFF; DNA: TGTGCCACCAGTGAGACCGGGACCATCCCTAATGAGCAGTTCTTC
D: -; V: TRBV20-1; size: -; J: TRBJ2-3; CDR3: CSATLADAYGTDTQYF; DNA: TGCAGTGCTACTCTAGCCGATGCATATGGCACAGATACGCAGTATTTT
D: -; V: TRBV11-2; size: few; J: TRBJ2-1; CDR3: CASSWGTYNEQFF; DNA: TGTGCCAGCAGCTGGGGAACCTACAATGAGCAGTTCTTC
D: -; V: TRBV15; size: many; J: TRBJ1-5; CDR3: CATSSESRQPQHF; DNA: TGTGCCACCAGCAGCGAGTCCAGGCAGCCCCAGCATTTT